Given below is one TCR beta chain in context. The target of this receptor is not known. The input lacks base qualities; no much larger clone sits a single base away. The time point label of this sample denotes: newly diagnosed GD, antithyroid drugs for less than 3 months. For both TCR sequencing and RNA sequencing, RNA was extracted from PBMCs in TRIzol. The diagnosis of Graves' disease was made according to American Thyroid Association guidelines. Patients were recruited from an endocrinology department in Xi'an, China. Each patient gave approximately 9 milliliters of peripheral blood, collected in an EDTA anticoagulant tube. PBMCs were isolated by Ficoll Paque Plus density gradient separation without further T cell sorting. An Agilent 2100 Bioanalyzer and agarose gel were used to check RNA quality, and a NanoDrop 2000 was used to measure RNA concentration. Trimming costs V 3 bases and J 2 bases, and their ends lie 11 bases apart. Measured from the cysteine to the phenylalanine, the CDR3 is 15 residues long. The only DNA kept is the CDR3, 45 bases in frame from the first base. Based on the germline V gene, the CDR1 and CDR2 sequences are SGHTA and FQGNSA.

The data were obtained in a study of regulatory T cells in long-lasting Graves disease (dated by TCRdb to 2020 to 2023). Background on the whole study: Patients with newly diagnosed Graves' disease had been on antithyroid drugs for under 3 months. Persistent Graves' disease patients were compared with newly diagnosed Graves' disease patients by peripheral blood TCR sequencing and RNA sequencing. The study took place in China and was registered as a clinical trial. A total of around 35 samples were covered by TCR sequencing, comprising roughly 13 persistent and about 20 newly diagnosed Graves' disease patients. Points the paper makes about the study in general: Persistent patients shared more public clonotypes among themselves (around 3,000) than newly diagnosed patients did (over 950). TRBV28, TRBJ1-2 and TRBJ2-5 were preferentially used in persistent disease, while TRBV20-1 and TRBJ2-1 were favored in newly diagnosed disease. As a limitation, the authors acknowledged that the small sample size may reduce accuracy. Only the TCR beta chain was sequenced and analyzed. Only peripheral blood was studied, because thyroid tissue, the primary lesion, was inaccessible. Lower TCR Shannon entropy and fewer highly expanded clones were observed in persistent Graves' disease patients than in newly diagnosed patients, which suggested clonal expansion.

Libraries were made using multiplex PCR. The data were produced on an Illumina HiSeq 4000. iRepertoire HTBI primers and Arm-PCR amplification of CDR3 regions were used to construct TCR beta libraries. Before sequencing, the PCR products underwent gel purification. Per the original workflow: Gene usage analysis of CDR3 amino acid clonotypes relied on the 55 to 80 TRBV and 12 to 15 TRBJ segments identified across samples. Filtered high-quality paired reads were merged into contigs using COPE and FqMerger. Contigs were aligned with BLAST to IMGT TRBV, TRBD and TRBJ reference genes, and CDR3 was defined per IMGT. Highly expanded clones were defined as clonotypes with a frequency above 0.1%. Shannon entropy was used to measure repertoire diversity, and the Gini coefficient was used to measure V-J evenness. A clonotype found in more than one individual was treated as public. TCRdb's own reprocessing of the public reads used fastp at Q25 and MiXCR and kept productive beta chains. Records with the same CDR3 protein are collapsed into one entry carrying the most frequent genes and DNA. These V and J calls rely on TCRdb rather than the paper's analysis. Within this sample are roughly 610,000 distinct CDR3 sequences, with about 16% of them counted one time only. The top ten clones comprise around 11% of the sample.

In addition, the sample was reused for a study of T cells in Graves' hyperthyroidism and ophthalmopathy. The second study's authors report: Graves' hyperthyroidism was defined as stable when no progression to ophthalmopathy occurred over 18 months of follow-up. Hyperthyroidism patients were newly diagnosed, had a disease duration of under 2 months, and were aged 18 to 65 years. Patients with uncontrolled infections, other autoimmune diseases, pregnancy or lactation were excluded. Diagnoses were based on clinical symptoms, serum thyroxine and TRAb, thyroid ultrasound and orbital computed tomography. For the first round of RT-PCR on the TCR CDR3, the HTBI primer set was used together with the Qiagen OneStep RT-PCR kit. Most expanded thyroid clonotypes (frequency above 0.001) were also detected in blood, a finding suggesting that blood repertoires may reflect thyroid immune responses. A model built on a 13 V-J signature distinguished ophthalmopathy from stable hyperthyroidism, reaching about 88% sensitivity and about 81% specificity in cross-validation and 80%/75% in testing. In validation, the model predicted progression to ophthalmopathy a median of around 6.5 months before onset, with over 55% sensitivity and roughly 73% specificity. To identify distinguishing TCR V-J signatures, a discovery cohort of some 99 patients was used, comprising 40 to 45 with Graves' ophthalmopathy and 57 with stable Graves' hyperthyroidism. Prospective prediction of ophthalmopathy was tested in an independent validation cohort of 18 to 20 hyperthyroidism patients and 17 patients who later progressed to ophthalmopathy. For training and testing, the 100 or so patients in the discovery cohort were randomly divided in a 7:3 ratio. The study also compared thyroid tissue and blood T-cell repertoires from 5 to 7 Graves' hyperthyroidism patients. Once sampling was done, hyperthyroidism patients were given methimazole at a starting dose of 30 mg daily, whereas ophthalmopathy patients were given high-dose intravenous methylprednisolone. Libraries were constructed in a second round of multiplex PCR, after which size selection and purification were carried out. Paired-end sequencing of the libraries was performed with 100 bp reads on an Illumina HiSeq2000. Raw data were processed with SOAPnuke, discarding reads with adapters, uncalled bases, mean Phred below 15, or no exact constant-primer or identifier match. High-quality paired reads were merged using COPE v1.2.5, and each unique nucleotide sequence was defined as a clonotype. MiTCR v1.1 was used to align clonotypes to the IMGT TRBV, TRBD and TRBJ reference segments. The analysis was restricted to V-J combinations with a frequency above 0.0001, which together covered just over 99% of the repertoires. The TCS score was defined as F50 (clonal expansion) divided by E x V (chaos), with BLOSUM62-based TCRdist calculated between CDR3 peptides within each V-J. Welch's t-statistics and random forest reduced 514 V-J features to roughly 13, which were used in a naive Bayes classifier (R e1071). No statistical method was used to fix the sample size in advance, and group allocation was not hidden from the investigators. The paper describes TCR Vbeta CDR3 sequencing of 140 or so peripheral blood samples, made up of around 41 ophthalmopathy patients, roughly 80 hyperthyroidism patients and roughly 17 progressor patients.

The sequencing used peripheral blood mononuclear cells (PBMCs), collected at new diagnosis, from a patient treated with antithyroid drugs. Here the chain combines TRBV7-2 and TRBJ1-3; the D gene is perhaps TRBD1, from 6 matching bases. The sequence derives from a man aged 18 to 29 with Graves disease. Donor details come from another sample of the same person, matched by shared clones. For the CDR3, the sequence is CASSFVQGTGNTIYF. The DNA is as follows: TGTGCCAGCAGCTTTGTACAGGGAACTGGAAACACCATATATTTT.